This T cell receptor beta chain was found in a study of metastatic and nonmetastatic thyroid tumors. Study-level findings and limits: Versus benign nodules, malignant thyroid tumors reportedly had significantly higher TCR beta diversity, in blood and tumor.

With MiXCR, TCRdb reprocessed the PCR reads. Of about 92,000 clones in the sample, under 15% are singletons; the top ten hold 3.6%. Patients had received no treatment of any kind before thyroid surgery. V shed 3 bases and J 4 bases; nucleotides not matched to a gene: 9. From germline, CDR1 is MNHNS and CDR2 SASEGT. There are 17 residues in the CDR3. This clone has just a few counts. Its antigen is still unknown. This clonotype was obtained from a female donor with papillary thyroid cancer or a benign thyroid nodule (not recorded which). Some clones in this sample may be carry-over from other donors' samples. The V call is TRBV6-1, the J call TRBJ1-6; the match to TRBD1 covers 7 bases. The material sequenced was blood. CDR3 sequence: CASSEPPGQPYNSPLHF. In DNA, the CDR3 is TGTGCCAGCAGTGAGCCTCCGGGACAGCCGTATAATTCACCCCTCCACTTT.